A selection of T cell receptor beta chains follows, all from one sample in a study of T cell responses to AZD1222 COVID-19 vaccine. Assay: immunoSEQ multiplex PCR; the TCRdb copy retains only in-frame clones and omits some. Altogether around 100,000 clones are present, 93% being singletons, with the ten largest covering 5%. Source: peripheral blood, taken on day 0 of AZD1222 vaccination. The receptors come from an adult in good health. The CDR3 runs from the conserved cysteine through the conserved F or W. Each record gives: clone size, J gene, V gene, D gene, CDR3 protein, CDR3 DNA. The D gene is left open where the match is weak. Clone size is given for some rows only: seen once, a few or many times, or a class if the clone is expanded.

clone size: NA
J gene: TRBJ2-7
V gene: TRBV5-1
D gene: NA
CDR3 protein: CASSSGLSYEQYF
CDR3 DNA: TGCGCCAGCAGCTCCGGACTTTCCTACGAGCAGTACTTC

clone size: NA
J gene: TRBJ1-6
V gene: TRBV6-5
D gene: NA
CDR3 protein: CASSYSSPGGSPLHF
CDR3 DNA: TGTGCCAGCAGTTACTCGAGTCCGGGCGGGTCACCCCTCCACTTT

clone size: NA
J gene: TRBJ1-3
V gene: TRBV5-6
D gene: NA
CDR3 protein: CASRWKGLWEF
CDR3 DNA: TGTGCCAGCAGATGGAAGGGACTCTGGGAGTTT

clone size: once
J gene: TRBJ2-1
V gene: TRBV9
D gene: TRBD2
CDR3 protein: CASSVVGSGSNTYNEQFF
CDR3 DNA: TGTGCCAGCAGCGTAGTAGGTAGCGGGAGTAACACCTACAATGAGCAGTTCTTC

clone size: NA
J gene: TRBJ1-1
V gene: TRBV6-5
D gene: TRBD1
CDR3 protein: CASTYLDRDSEAFF
CDR3 DNA: TGTGCCAGCACCTACTTGGACAGGGACTCTGAAGCTTTCTTT

clone size: NA
J gene: TRBJ1-6
V gene: TRBV14
D gene: TRBD1
CDR3 protein: CASSRGTGLHQPLHF
CDR3 DNA: TGTGCCAGCAGCCGGGGGACAGGCCTTCATCAACCCCTCCACTTT

clone size: NA
J gene: TRBJ2-7
V gene: TRBV14
D gene: TRBD2
CDR3 protein: CASSPQASGGTYEQYF
CDR3 DNA: TGTGCCAGCAGCCCCCAGGCAAGCGGGGGGACCTACGAGCAGTACTTC

clone size: NA
J gene: TRBJ2-7
V gene: TRBV6-1
D gene: NA
CDR3 protein: CASSDAGDTARWYF
CDR3 DNA: TGTGCCAGCAGTGATGCCGGGGATACGGCTCGTTGGTACTTC

clone size: once
J gene: TRBJ2-5
V gene: TRBV2
D gene: TRBD2
CDR3 protein: CASWLGLAGVETQYF
CDR3 DNA: TGTGCCAGCTGGCTGGGGCTAGCGGGAGTAGAGACCCAGTACTTC

clone size: NA
J gene: TRBJ2-2
V gene: TRBV4-2
D gene: TRBD2
CDR3 protein: CASSQREAFTGELFF
CDR3 DNA: TGTGCCAGCAGCCAGCGGGAGGCCTTCACCGGGGAGCTGTTTTTT

clone size: NA
J gene: TRBJ1-2
V gene: TRBV6-4
D gene: NA
CDR3 protein: CASSGSVRDRYGYTF
CDR3 DNA: TGTGCCAGCAGTGGTTCGGTCCGGGACCGGTATGGCTACACCTTC

clone size: NA
J gene: TRBJ2-1
V gene: TRBV11-2
D gene: TRBD2
CDR3 protein: CASSSIAGGTSSYNEQFF
CDR3 DNA: TGTGCCAGCAGCTCTATAGCGGGAGGCACCAGCTCCTACAATGAGCAGTTCTTC

clone size: NA
J gene: TRBJ2-3
V gene: TRBV5-1
D gene: NA
CDR3 protein: CASSLVSRNTDTQYF
CDR3 DNA: TGCGCCAGCAGCTTGGTTAGCAGAAACACAGATACGCAGTATTTT

clone size: once
J gene: TRBJ2-2
V gene: TRBV28
D gene: TRBD2
CDR3 protein: CASSHLSGSSTTGELFF
CDR3 DNA: TGTGCCAGCAGTCACCTTAGCGGGAGTTCGACCACCGGGGAGCTGTTTTTT

clone size: NA
J gene: TRBJ1-3
V gene: TRBV6-6
D gene: NA
CDR3 protein: CASSYSLRVNTIYF
CDR3 DNA: TGTGCCAGCAGTTACTCACTTCGGGTAAACACCATATATTTT

clone size: NA
J gene: TRBJ2-3
V gene: TRBV11-1
D gene: TRBD2
CDR3 protein: CASRFRGGGSGDTQYF
CDR3 DNA: TGTGCCAGCAGGTTCCGGGGTGGCGGGAGTGGAGATACGCAGTATTTT

clone size: NA
J gene: TRBJ2-2
V gene: TRBV5-3
D gene: NA
CDR3 protein: CARSREGRWRYTGELFF
CDR3 DNA: TGTGCCAGAAGCCGCGAGGGGCGGTGGCGCTACACCGGGGAGCTGTTTTTT

clone size: NA
J gene: TRBJ2-7
V gene: TRBV10-3
D gene: NA
CDR3 protein: CAISDPSLYLGRSYEQYF
CDR3 DNA: TGTGCCATCAGTGATCCCTCGTTATATTTGGGACGGTCCTACGAGCAGTACTTC

clone size: NA
J gene: TRBJ1-1
V gene: TRBV18
D gene: TRBD1
CDR3 protein: CASLQGKNTEAFF
CDR3 DNA: TGTGCCAGCTTACAGGGGAAGAACACTGAAGCTTTCTTT

clone size: NA
J gene: TRBJ2-1
V gene: TRBV5-5
D gene: NA
CDR3 protein: CASSLGGSSLGNEQFF
CDR3 DNA: TGTGCCAGCAGCTTGGGTGGCAGTTCGTTGGGCAATGAGCAGTTCTTC

clone size: NA
J gene: TRBJ1-1
V gene: TRBV6-6
D gene: NA
CDR3 protein: CASSSRVPNENTEAFF
CDR3 DNA: TGTGCCAGCAGTTCGAGGGTCCCAAACGAGAACACTGAAGCTTTCTTT

clone size: once
J gene: TRBJ2-7
V gene: TRBV5-1
D gene: NA
CDR3 protein: CASSLVDRSREQYF
CDR3 DNA: TGCGCCAGCAGCTTGGTAGACAGGTCCCGCGAGCAGTACTTC